These 24 T cell receptor beta chains originate from one sample sequenced in a study of siplizumab effects on memory and regulatory T cells. Libraries were prepared by immunoSEQ multiplex PCR; TCRdb keeps only in-frame clonotypes and omits some of them. Among about 91,000 clones listed, approximately 94% were seen once. The sequencing sample was made of CD8+ T cells sorted from blood. These receptors originate from a human donor in good health.

The chain links TRBV2 to TRBJ2-1; 11 bases fit TRBD2. This CDR3 comprises 16 residues. CDR1 is SNHLY, CDR2 FYNNEI, per germline. The V and J ends lost 4 bases and 7 bases, in that order; junction bases with no gene match: 9. The CDR3 bases are TGTGCCAGCAGTGCCCTACTAGCGGGGGCGTGGAATGAGCAGTTCTTC. It yields the protein CASSALLAGAWNEQFF. The full variable domain, its missing parts supplied by reference TRBV2 and TRBJ2-1, is EPEVTQTPSHQVTQMGQEVILRCVPISNHLYFYWYRQILGQKVEFLVSFYNNEISEKSEIFDDQFSVERPDGSNFTLKIRSTKLEDSAMYFCASSALLAGAWNEQFFGPGTRLTVL.

J is TRBJ2-1 and V is TRBV21-1. TRBV21-1 is a known pseudogene. The CDR3 totals 11 residues. CDR3 in DNA: TGTGCCAGCTTTGGGGTAATTGAGCAGTTCTTC. Residues: CASFGVIEQFF.

The gene calls are TRBV4-1 and TRBJ2-7; 7 bases are a match to TRBD1. Losses at the gene ends were 3 bases for V and 0 bases for J; bases not matched to a gene: 8. The germline V gene encodes CDR1 MGHRA and CDR2 YSYEKL. This CDR3 is 16 amino acids long. The CDR3 DNA is TGCGCCAGCAGCCAGAGACAGGGACCAAGCTCCTACGAGCAGTACTTC. This gives the protein CASSQRQGPSSYEQYF.

V gene TRBV9 combines with J gene TRBJ2-7, with 14 nucleotides matching TRBD2. The CDR3 runs to 15 residues. Germline trimming cut 4 bases from V and 6 bases from J; bases unmatched to any gene: 6. Germline CDR1 is SGDLS and CDR2 is YYNGEE. CDR3 DNA sequence: TGTGCCAGCAGCTCGGGACTAGCGGGAGAAGGCGAGCAGTACTTC. Its protein product is CASSSGLAGEGEQYF.

The rearrangement links TRBV9 to TRBJ2-7, with D hard to call. Trimming took off 1 base at V and 1 base at J, with 15 bases between the two ends. The length of the CDR3 is 16 residues. CDR1 is SGDLS and CDR2 is YYNGEE in the germline V gene. The CDR3 sequence is CASSVSGLAGSYEQYF. The DNA of the CDR3 is TGTGCCAGCAGCGTATCAGGATTAGCCGGGTCCTACGAGCAGTACTTC. The entire variable domain, with the rest obtained from reference TRBV9 and TRBJ2-7, is as follows: DSGVTQTPKHLITATGQRVTLRCSPRSGDLSVYWYQQSLDQGLQFLIQYYNGEERAKGNILERFSAQQFPDLHSELNLSSLELGDSALYFCASSVSGLAGSYEQYFGPGTRLTVT.

The chain links TRBV10-3 to TRBJ2-2, with D unclear. The CDR3 consists of 14 residues. Germline-derived CDR1 and CDR2 are ENHRY and SYGVKD. V dropped 4 bases and J dropped 3 bases, with 9 bases sitting between them. The CDR3 DNA reads TGTGCCATCAGTGGCAACCGGGACACCGGGGAGCTGTTTTTT. Encoded protein: CAISGNRDTGELFF.

V usage is TRBV11-1 and J usage is TRBJ1-2, with D perhaps TRBD1 (5 bases). Germline CDR1 reads SGHAT; CDR2 reads FQDESV (reference sequence). V was clipped by 5 bases and J by 0 bases, with 13 bases between them. This CDR3 has 15 residues. CDR3 amino acids: CASSPRDRTNYGYTF. The DNA of the CDR3 is TGTGCCAGCAGCCCCCGGGACCGCACTAACTATGGCTACACCTTC.

The rearrangement links TRBV18 to TRBJ1-1, with 7 bases that match TRBD1. Germline V CDR1 and CDR2: KGHSH, LQKENI. The CDR3 extends over 16 amino acids. Unmatched junction bases numbered 6, after V lost 1 base and J lost 1 base. CDR3 region: CASSPLGRGGNTEAFF. In DNA form, the CDR3 reads TGTGCCAGCTCACCACTCGGCAGGGGGGGGAACACTGAAGCTTTCTTT.

The chain has TRBV11-1 and TRBJ2-7; 7 nucleotides align to TRBD2. Germline V gene data show CDR1 as SGHAT and CDR2 as FQDESV (reference sequence). The length of the CDR3 is 13 residues. Losses at the gene ends were 1 base for V and 7 bases for J; bases not matched to a gene: 4. CDR3 sequence: CASSLVLADEQYF. In nucleotides, the CDR3 is TGTGCCAGCAGCTTAGTCCTAGCGGATGAGCAGTACTTC.

Here the CDR3 DNA reads TGCGCCAGCAGAAACTCACAAGAGACCCAGTACTTC. Translating it yields CASRNSQETQYF. The chain uses TRBV10-1 and TRBJ2-5, with D unclear. V was clipped by 6 bases and J by 2 bases, with 7 bases between them. The CDR3 sequence is 12 residues long. Per germline, CDR1 WNHNN and CDR2 SYGVQD (reference sequence).

J is TRBJ2-1 and V is TRBV29-1; 9 positions agree with TRBD2. The CDR3 has 13 amino acids. With V trimmed by 5 bases and J by 8 bases, 7 bases remained unmatched. Looked up from germline, CDR1 is SQVTM and CDR2 is ANQGSEA. The CDR3: CSVMAGGPDEQFF. The CDR3 DNA reads TGCAGCGTTATGGCGGGAGGGCCCGATGAGCAGTTCTTC.

The rearrangement links TRBV15 to TRBJ2-7; no clear D gene. CDR1 is LNHNV and CDR2 is YYDKDF in the germline V gene (reference sequence). CDR3 length: 14 residues. V was shortened by 0 bases and J by 3 bases, with 9 bases between the two germline ends. The CDR3, as DNA: TGTGCCACCAGCAGAGATCGACGTAGCTACGAGCAGTACTTC. It is translated as CATSRDRRSYEQYF.

V usage is TRBV4-1 and J usage is TRBJ1-5, with 7 nucleotides matching TRBD1. CDR1 MGHRA and CDR2 YSYEKL come from the germline V gene. The CDR3 covers 15 residues. V was pared by 1 base and J by 6 bases, with 6 bases of the junction left unmatched. CDR3 in amino acids: CASSQVGRGVQPQHF. CDR3 nucleotides: TGCGCCAGCAGCCAAGTTGGCAGGGGGGTTCAGCCCCAGCATTTT.

The chain is built from TRBV5-3 and TRBJ2-7, with 15 positions matching TRBD2. TRBV5-3 is noted as an ORF with a role that remains uncertain. CDR3 length: 18 amino acids. The ends lost 4 bases at V and 0 bases at J; junction bases unmatched: 8. The CDR3, as DNA: TGTGCCAGAAGCGGAGTGGGACTAGCGGGGGGAAGCTCCTACGAGCAGTACTTC. This codes for CARSGVGLAGGSSYEQYF.

The chain joins TRBV28 to TRBJ2-1; D gene uncertain. The CDR3 is 14 residues long. Germline CDR1 MDHEN, CDR2 SYDVKM. V was shortened by 10 bases and J by 6 bases, with 19 bases between the two germline ends. The CDR3 here is CATMNPETVNEQFF. CDR3 DNA: TGTGCCACCATGAACCCCGAGACTGTCAATGAGCAGTTCTTC.

The chain links TRBV5-1 to TRBJ2-3; TRBD1 agrees at 7 bases. After removal of 3 bases from V and 5 bases from J, the junction contained 3 bases not matched to a gene. This CDR3 has 13 residues. The germline V gene encodes CDR1 SGHRS and CDR2 YFSETQ. The CDR3 nucleotides read TGCGCCAGCAGCTCAGGGGGAGTAGATACGCAGTATTTT. It codes for CASSSGGVDTQYF. The whole variable domain, filled in from reference TRBV5-1 and TRBJ2-3, reads KAGVTQTPRYLIKTRGQQVTLSCSPISGHRSVSWYQQTPGQGLQFLFEYFSETQRNKGNFPGRFSGRQFSNSRSEMNVSTLELGDSALYLCASSSGGVDTQYFGPGTRLTVL.

The chain links TRBV4-1 to TRBJ2-5; D gene unclear. The germline gives CDR1 MGHRA, CDR2 YSYEKL. The germline V and J ends were trimmed by 1 base and 1 base, with 10 bases remaining between them. The CDR3 contains 15 residues. CDR3 in amino acids: CASSQAVAPQETQYF. CDR3 in DNA: TGCGCCAGCAGCCAAGCAGTCGCCCCCCAAGAGACCCAGTACTTC.

The rearrangement joins TRBV27 to TRBJ2-3; D gene ambiguous. CDR1 and CDR2 from the germline V gene are MNHEY and SMNVEV (reference sequence). There are 13 residues in the CDR3. The ends were cut back, 3 bases at V and 2 bases at J, with 6 bases in the middle. The CDR3 region is CASSLTYTDTQYF. In nucleotides, the CDR3 is TGTGCCAGCAGTTTGACGTACACAGATACGCAGTATTTT.

This chain uses TRBV7-9 with TRBJ2-7, with 8 nucleotides matching TRBD2. Unmatched junction bases numbered 3, after V lost 1 base and J lost 4 bases. The CDR3 covers 14 residues. Per germline, CDR1 SEHNR and CDR2 FQNEAQ (reference sequence). CDR3 region: CASSLVTSGYEQYF. CDR3 in DNA: TGTGCCAGCAGCTTAGTTACTAGCGGATACGAGCAGTACTTC.

This clone was recorded only once. The chain joins TRBV4-1 to TRBJ2-2; D possibly corresponds to TRBD1 (5 bases). Trimming shortened V by 3 bases and J by 5 bases, and 10 bases separated the two germline ends. Germline CDR1 reads MGHRA; CDR2 reads YSYEKL. The CDR3 extends over 14 amino acids. The CDR3 bases are TGCGCCAGCAGCCAGTATACAGGTACCGGGGAGCTGTTTTTT. Protein product: CASSQYTGTGELFF.

The chain combines TRBV9 with TRBJ2-1; 8 bases line up with TRBD2. CDR3 size: 15 residues. The germline V gene has CDR1 SGDLS and CDR2 YYNGEE. The J segment lost 6 bases and the V segment lost 0 bases, leaving 5 bases of the junction unmatched. DNA of the CDR3: TGTGCCAGCAGCGTAGCAGCGGGAGCGGGCAATGAGCAGTTCTTC. Protein sequence: CASSVAAGAGNEQFF.

J is TRBJ2-1 and V is TRBV9; TRBD2 might be the D (6 bases). The CDR3 is made up of 16 amino acids. Per germline, CDR1 SGDLS and CDR2 YYNGEE. V lost 1 base and J 5 bases, leaving 16 bases between the germline ends. The CDR3, as DNA: TGTGCCAGCAGCGTACAGGGCATGGGGGGAGACAATGAGCAGTTCTTC. Protein: CASSVQGMGGDNEQFF.

The rearrangement joins TRBV6-1 to TRBJ2-2; 7 bases agree with TRBD1. Trimming took 6 bases from V and 3 from J; bases not matched to a gene: 1. CDR1 MNHNS and CDR2 SASEGT come from the germline V gene. The CDR3 totals 13 residues. The CDR3: CASRDRDTGELFF. The DNA for the CDR3 is TGTGCCAGCAGAGACAGGGACACCGGGGAGCTGTTTTTT.

The genes are TRBV2 and TRBJ2-5, with D unresolved. The germline CDR1 and CDR2 sequences are SNHLY and FYNNEI. Trimming stripped 5 bases from V and 1 base from J, with 2 bases between. This CDR3 comprises 11 residues. CDR3 in amino acids: CASSFQETQYF. The CDR3 DNA is TGTGCCAGCAGTTTCCAAGAGACCCAGTACTTC.